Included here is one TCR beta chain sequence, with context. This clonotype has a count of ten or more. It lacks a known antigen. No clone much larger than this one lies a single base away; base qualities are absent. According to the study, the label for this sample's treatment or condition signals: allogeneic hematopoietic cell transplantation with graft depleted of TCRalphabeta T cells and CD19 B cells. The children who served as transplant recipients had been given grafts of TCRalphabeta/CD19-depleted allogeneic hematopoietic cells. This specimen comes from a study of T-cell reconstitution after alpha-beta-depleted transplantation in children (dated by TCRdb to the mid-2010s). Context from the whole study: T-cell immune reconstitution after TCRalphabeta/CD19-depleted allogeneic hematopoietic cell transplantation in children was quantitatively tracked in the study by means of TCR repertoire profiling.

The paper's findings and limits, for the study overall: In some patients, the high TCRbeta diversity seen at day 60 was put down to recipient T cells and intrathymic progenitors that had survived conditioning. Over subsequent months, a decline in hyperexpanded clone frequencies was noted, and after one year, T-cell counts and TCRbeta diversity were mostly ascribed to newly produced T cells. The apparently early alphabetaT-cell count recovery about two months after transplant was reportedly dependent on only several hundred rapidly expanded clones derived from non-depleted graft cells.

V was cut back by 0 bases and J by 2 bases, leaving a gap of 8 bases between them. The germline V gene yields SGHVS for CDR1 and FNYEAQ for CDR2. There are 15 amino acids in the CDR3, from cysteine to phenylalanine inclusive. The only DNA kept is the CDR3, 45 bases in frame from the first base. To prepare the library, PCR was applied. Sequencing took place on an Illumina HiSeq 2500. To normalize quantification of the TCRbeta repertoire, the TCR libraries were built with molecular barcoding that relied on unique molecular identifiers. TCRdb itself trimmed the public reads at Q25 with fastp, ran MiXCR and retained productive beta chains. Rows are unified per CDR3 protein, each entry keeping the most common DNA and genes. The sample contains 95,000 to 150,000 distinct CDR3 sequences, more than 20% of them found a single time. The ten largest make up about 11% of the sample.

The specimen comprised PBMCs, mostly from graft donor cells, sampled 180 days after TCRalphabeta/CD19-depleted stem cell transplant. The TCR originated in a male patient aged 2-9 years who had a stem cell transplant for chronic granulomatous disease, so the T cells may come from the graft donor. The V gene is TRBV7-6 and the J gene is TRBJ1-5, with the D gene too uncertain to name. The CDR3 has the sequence CASSLAPGRNQPQHF. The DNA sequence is TGTGCCAGCAGCTTAGCTCCAGGTCGCAATCAGCCCCAGCATTTT.